Reported below is one TCR beta chain. The target antigen is unknown. V shed 6 bases, J shed 2 bases, and the junction held 4 bases outside the gene matches. The CDR3 has 13 amino acids. Germline-derived CDR1 and CDR2 are LNHDA and SQIVND (reference sequence). The record originates from a study of cytomegalovirus exposure and HLA in healthy donors. Study-level points and caveats: The study found most TCR sequences rare, yet found some public TCRs in many donors. Reportedly, diagnosis of cytomegalovirus status by the classifier showed high specificity and sensitivity. Confirmation was obtained in vitro that a few CMV-associated chains are specific for CMV antigens.

The assay was immunoSEQ multiplex PCR, and TCRdb's table has in-frame clones only and misses some. The table lists about 160,000 clones, 85% to 90% of them singletons. The validation cohort, a group of more than 100 subjects, included the donors and was separate from the roughly 600-subject first cohort. Sequencing used PBMCs. The receptor's source is a woman aged 30 to 39 in good health and CMV-seronegative. The chain joins TRBV19 to TRBJ2-7, with 7 bases matching TRBD1. This CDR3 is CASRDRAAYEQYF. The CDR3 DNA reads TGTGCCAGTAGAGACAGGGCGGCCTACGAGCAGTACTTC.